The sequence of this T cell receptor beta chain was determined in a study of cytomegalovirus exposure and HLA in healthy donors. Study-wide context: Across 300 to 400 genotyped donors, 65% to 90% landed in the Caucasian-associated ancestry cluster. Study results and limitations: Cytomegalovirus status, reportedly, was diagnosed with high specificity and sensitivity by the classifier.

In regard to this clone: Antigen specificity is unknown. Its ends do not fully match the called genes, so a read error is possible.

Per germline, CDR1 SGHTA and CDR2 FQGNSA. The CDR3 is made up of 13 amino acids. 13 Jbeta primers and 60 Vbeta primers were used for the PCR. In the study's own analysis: Counted up in a later analysis, unique TCR beta chains came to about 80 million, with around 11 million shared. Generated by immunoSEQ multiplex PCR, the TCRdb table keeps only in-frame clones and is missing some. V and J calls and clone size are those listed in that table; D and trimming were worked out from the DNA. This sample yields about 100,000 clones, of which over 9% are seen a single time; under 6% belongs to the top ten. Sequencing used PBMCs. This receptor was taken from a man aged 40-50 years in good health and CMV-seropositive. The rearrangement links TRBV7-2 to TRBJ2-1; TRBD2 agrees at 15 bases. The CDR3 loop reads CASSPGTSGGSVF. The DNA for the CDR3 is TGTGCCAGCAGCCCTGGGACTAGCGGGGGGTCGGTCTTC.